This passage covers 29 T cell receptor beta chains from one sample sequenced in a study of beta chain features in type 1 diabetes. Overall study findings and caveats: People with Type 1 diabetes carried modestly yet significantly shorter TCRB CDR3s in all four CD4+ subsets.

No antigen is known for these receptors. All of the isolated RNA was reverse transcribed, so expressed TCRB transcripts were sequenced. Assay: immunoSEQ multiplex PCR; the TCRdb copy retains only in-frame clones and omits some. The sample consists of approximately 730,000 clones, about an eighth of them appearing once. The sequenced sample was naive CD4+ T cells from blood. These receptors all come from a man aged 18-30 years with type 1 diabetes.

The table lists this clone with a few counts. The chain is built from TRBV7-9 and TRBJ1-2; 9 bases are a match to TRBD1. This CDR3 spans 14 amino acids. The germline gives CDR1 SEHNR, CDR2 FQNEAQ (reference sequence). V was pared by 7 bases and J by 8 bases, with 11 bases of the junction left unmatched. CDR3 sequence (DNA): TGTGCCAGCACCCCAGGACAGGGGATAGGCGGCTACACCTTC. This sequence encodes CASTPGQGIGGYTF.

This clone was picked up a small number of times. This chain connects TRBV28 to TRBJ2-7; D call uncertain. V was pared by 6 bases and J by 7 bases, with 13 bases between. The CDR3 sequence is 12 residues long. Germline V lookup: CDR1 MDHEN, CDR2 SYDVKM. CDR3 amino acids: CASRTIGFEQYF. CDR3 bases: TGTGCCAGCAGGACCATCGGCTTTGAGCAGTACTTC.

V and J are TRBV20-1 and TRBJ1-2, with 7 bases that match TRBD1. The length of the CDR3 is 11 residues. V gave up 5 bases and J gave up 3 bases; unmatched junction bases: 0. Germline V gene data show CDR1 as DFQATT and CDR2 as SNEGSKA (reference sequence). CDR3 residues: CSADRDYGYTF. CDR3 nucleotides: TGCAGTGCTGACAGGGACTATGGCTACACCTTC.

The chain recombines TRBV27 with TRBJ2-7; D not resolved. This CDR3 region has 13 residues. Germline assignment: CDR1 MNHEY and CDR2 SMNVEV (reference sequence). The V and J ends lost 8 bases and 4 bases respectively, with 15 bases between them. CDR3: CASAAAVPYEQYF. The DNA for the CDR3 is TGTGCCAGCGCGGCGGCAGTCCCTTACGAGCAGTACTTC.

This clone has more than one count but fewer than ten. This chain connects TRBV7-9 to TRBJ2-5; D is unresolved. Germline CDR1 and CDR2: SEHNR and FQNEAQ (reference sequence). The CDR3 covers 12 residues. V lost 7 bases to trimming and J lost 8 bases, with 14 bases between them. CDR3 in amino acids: CASTVGMATQYF. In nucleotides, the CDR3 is TGTGCCAGCACCGTCGGCATGGCAACCCAGTACTTC.

The chain's CDR3 is CASTTIGGQRNTIYF. The CDR3 DNA sequence: TGTGCCAGCACCACGATCGGGGGACAGAGAAACACCATATATTTT. The V and J genes are TRBV11-2 and TRBJ1-3; 7 positions agree with TRBD1. CDR1 SGHAT and CDR2 FQNNGV come from the germline V gene. J gave up 5 bases and V 7 bases, and 11 bases lay outside the gene matches. CDR3 length: 15 amino acids.

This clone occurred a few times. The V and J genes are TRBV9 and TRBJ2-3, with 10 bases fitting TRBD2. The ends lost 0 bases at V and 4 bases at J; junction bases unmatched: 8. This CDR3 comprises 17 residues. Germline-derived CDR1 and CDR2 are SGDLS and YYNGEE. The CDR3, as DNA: TGTGCCAGCAGCGTAGGTGGAGCGGGGGGGCCCCCAGATACGCAGTATTTT. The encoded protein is CASSVGGAGGPPDTQYF. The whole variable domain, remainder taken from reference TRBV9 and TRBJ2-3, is DSGVTQTPKHLITATGQRVTLRCSPRSGDLSVYWYQQSLDQGLQFLIQYYNGEERAKGNILERFSAQQFPDLHSELNLSSLELGDSALYFCASSVGGAGGPPDTQYFGPGTRLTVL.

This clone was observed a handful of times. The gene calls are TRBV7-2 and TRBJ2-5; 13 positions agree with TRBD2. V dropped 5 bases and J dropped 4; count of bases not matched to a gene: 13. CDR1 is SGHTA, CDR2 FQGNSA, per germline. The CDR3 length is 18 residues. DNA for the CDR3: TGTGCCAGCAGCCAAAATGGACTAGCGGGGGTCGATGGAGAGACCCAGTACTTC. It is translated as CASSQNGLAGVDGETQYF.

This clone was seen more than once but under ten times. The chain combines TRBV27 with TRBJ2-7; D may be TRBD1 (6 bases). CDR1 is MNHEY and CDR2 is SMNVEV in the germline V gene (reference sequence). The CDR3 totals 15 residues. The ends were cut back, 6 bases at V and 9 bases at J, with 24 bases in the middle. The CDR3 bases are TGTGCCAGCAGACCGGCCGAGGACAGCGCGTTTAGGCAGTACTTC. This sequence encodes CASRPAEDSAFRQYF.

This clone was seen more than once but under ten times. DNA of the CDR3: TGTGCCAGCAGCGTAGGGGAGCGGGACTATGGCTACACCTTC. Protein product: CASSVGERDYGYTF. The chain carries TRBV9 and TRBJ1-2; D remains ambiguous. CDR1 is SGDLS, CDR2 YYNGEE, per germline. Trimming took off 0 bases at V and 3 bases at J, with 9 bases between the two ends. This CDR3 is built from 14 residues.

The CDR3 here is CAWSVVQGGYTF. The CDR3 DNA is TGTGCCTGGAGTGTTGTGCAGGGAGGCTACACCTTC. This chain joins TRBV30 and TRBJ1-2; a possible D gene is TRBD1 (5 bases). Germline V gene lookup returns CDR1 GTSNPN and CDR2 SVGIG (reference sequence). V gave up 0 bases and J gave up 8 bases, with 10 bases separating them. The CDR3 sequence is 12 residues long. Filled out from reference TRBV30 and TRBJ1-2, the complete variable domain reads SQTIHQWPATLVQPVGSPLSLECTVEGTSNPNLYWYRQAAGRGLQLLFYSVGIGQISSEVPQNLSASRPQDRQFILSSKKLLLSDSGFYLCAWSVVQGGYTFGSGTRLTVV.

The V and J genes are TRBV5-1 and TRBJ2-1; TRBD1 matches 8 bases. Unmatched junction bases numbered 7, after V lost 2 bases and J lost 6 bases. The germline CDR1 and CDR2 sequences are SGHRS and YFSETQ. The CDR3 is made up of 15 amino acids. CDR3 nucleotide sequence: TGCGCCAGCAGCTTTTCACGGACAGGGACCAATGAGCAGTTCTTC. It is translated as CASSFSRTGTNEQFF.

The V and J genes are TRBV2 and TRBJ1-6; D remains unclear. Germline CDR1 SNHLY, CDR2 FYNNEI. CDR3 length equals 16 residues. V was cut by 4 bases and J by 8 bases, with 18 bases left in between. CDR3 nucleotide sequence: TGTGCCAGCAGTGCTTCGGCCCCCTGGGATTATTCACCCCTCCACTTT. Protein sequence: CASSASAPWDYSPLHF.

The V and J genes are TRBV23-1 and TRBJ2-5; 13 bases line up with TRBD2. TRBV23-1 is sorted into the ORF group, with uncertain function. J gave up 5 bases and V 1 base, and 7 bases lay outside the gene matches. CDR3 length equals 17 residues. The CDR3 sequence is CASSQWTSGGSVETQYF. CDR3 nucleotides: TGCGCCAGCAGTCAATGGACTAGCGGGGGATCCGTTGAGACCCAGTACTTC.

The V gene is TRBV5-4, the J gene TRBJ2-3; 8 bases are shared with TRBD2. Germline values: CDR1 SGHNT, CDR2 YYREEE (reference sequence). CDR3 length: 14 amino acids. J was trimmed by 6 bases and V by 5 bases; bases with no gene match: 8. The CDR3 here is CASSLAGTEDTQYF. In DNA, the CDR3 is TGTGCCAGCAGTTTAGCGGGAACGGAGGATACGCAGTATTTT.

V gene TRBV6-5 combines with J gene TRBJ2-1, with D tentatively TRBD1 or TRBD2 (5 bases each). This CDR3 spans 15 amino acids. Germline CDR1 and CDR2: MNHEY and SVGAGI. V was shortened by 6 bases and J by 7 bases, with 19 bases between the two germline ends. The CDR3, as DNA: TGTGCCAGCAGACCCCGTGGGGGATCGGGAAATGAGCAGTTCTTC. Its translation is CASRPRGGSGNEQFF.

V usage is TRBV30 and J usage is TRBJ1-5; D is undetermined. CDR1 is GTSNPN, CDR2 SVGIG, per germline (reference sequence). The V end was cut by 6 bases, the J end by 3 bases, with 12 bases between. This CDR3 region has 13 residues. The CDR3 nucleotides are TGTGCCTGTCAGATACAGCCCAATCAGCCCCAGCATTTT. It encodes CACQIQPNQPQHF.

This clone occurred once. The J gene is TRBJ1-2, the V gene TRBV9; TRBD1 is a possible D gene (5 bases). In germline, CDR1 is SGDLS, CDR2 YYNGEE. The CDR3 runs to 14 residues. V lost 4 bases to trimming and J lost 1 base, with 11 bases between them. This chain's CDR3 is CASSPTGGNYGYTF. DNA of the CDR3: TGTGCCAGCAGCCCGACCGGGGGTAACTATGGCTACACCTTC.

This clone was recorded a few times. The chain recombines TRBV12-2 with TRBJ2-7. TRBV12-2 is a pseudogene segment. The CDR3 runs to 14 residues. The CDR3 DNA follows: TGTGCAAGTCGCTTAGCGCGAAGATGGGACGAGCAGTACTTC. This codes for CASRLARRWDEQYF.

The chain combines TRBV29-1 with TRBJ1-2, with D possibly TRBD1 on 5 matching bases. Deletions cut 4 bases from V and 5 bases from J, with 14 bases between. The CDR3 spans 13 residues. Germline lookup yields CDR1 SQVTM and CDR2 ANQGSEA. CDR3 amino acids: CSVGGSLGYGYTF. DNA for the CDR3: TGCAGCGTTGGGGGGAGCTTAGGGTATGGCTACACCTTC.

CDR3 nucleotide sequence: TGTGCCTGGAGTACCCGGGTAGGGGGCGAGCAGTACTTC. Protein: CAWSTRVGGEQYF. This chain joins TRBV30 and TRBJ2-7, with a tentative D call TRBD1 (6 bases). CDR1 is GTSNPN, CDR2 SVGIG, per germline (reference sequence). Trimming left V 2 bases short and J 6 bases short, with 14 bases between. The CDR3 spans 13 residues. Combining the CDR3 with reference TRBV30 and TRBJ2-7 gives the whole variable domain SQTIHQWPATLVQPVGSPLSLECTVEGTSNPNLYWYRQAAGRGLQLLFYSVGIGQISSEVPQNLSASRPQDRQFILSSKKLLLSDSGFYLCAWSTRVGGEQYFGPGTRLTVT.

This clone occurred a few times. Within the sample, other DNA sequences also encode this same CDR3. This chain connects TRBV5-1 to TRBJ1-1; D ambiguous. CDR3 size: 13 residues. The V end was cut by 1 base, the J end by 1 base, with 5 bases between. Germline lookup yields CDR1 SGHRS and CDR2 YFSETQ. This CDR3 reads CASSLTGNTEAFF. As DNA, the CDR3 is TGCGCCAGCAGCTTGACGGGGAACACTGAAGCTTTCTTT.

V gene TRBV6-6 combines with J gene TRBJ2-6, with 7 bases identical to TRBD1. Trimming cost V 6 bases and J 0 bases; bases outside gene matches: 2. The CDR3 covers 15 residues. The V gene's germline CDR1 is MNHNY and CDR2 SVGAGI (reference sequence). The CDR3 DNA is TGTGCCAGCAGGGACAGGAGCTCTGGGGCCAACGTCCTGACTTTC. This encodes CASRDRSSGANVLTF.

The CDR3 sequence: CASSPQGGSSYNEQFF. In DNA form, the CDR3 reads TGTGCCAGCAGCCCGCAGGGGGGGAGCTCCTACAATGAGCAGTTCTTC. The rearrangement joins TRBV5-4 to TRBJ2-1; perhaps D is TRBD1 or TRBD2 (7 bases each). From germline, CDR1 is SGHNT and CDR2 YYREEE (reference sequence). V was cut by 4 bases and J by 0 bases, with 14 bases left in between. This CDR3 comprises 16 residues. Filled out from reference TRBV5-4 and TRBJ2-1, the complete variable domain reads ETGVTQSPTHLIKTRGQQVTLRCSSQSGHNTVSWYQQALGQGPQFIFQYYREEENGRGNFPPRFSGLQFPNYSSELNVNALELDDSALYLCASSPQGGSSYNEQFFGPGTRLTVL.

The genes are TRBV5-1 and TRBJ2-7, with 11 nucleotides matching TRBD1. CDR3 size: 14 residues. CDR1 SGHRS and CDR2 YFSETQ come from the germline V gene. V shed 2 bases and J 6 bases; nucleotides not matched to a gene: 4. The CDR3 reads CASSLTGTGGEQYF. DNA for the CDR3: TGCGCCAGCAGCTTAACCGGGACAGGGGGCGAGCAGTACTTC. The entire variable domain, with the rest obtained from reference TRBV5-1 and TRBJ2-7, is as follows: KAGVTQTPRYLIKTRGQQVTLSCSPISGHRSVSWYQQTPGQGLQFLFEYFSETQRNKGNFPGRFSGRQFSNSRSEMNVSTLELGDSALYLCASSLTGTGGEQYFGPGTRLTVT.

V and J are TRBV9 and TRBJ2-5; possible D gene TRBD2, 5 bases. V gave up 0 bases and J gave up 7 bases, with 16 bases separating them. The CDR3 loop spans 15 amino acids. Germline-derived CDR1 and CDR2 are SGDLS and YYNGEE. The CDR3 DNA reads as TGTGCCAGCAGCGTAGGAGCAGGAGCGGATCGGACCCAGTACTTC. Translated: CASSVGAGADRTQYF.

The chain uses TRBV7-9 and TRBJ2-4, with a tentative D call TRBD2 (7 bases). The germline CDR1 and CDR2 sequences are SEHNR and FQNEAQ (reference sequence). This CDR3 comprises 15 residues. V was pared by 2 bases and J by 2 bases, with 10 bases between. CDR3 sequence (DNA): TGTGCCAGCAGCTTACGGGGGGCCCCCAAAAACATTCAGTACTTC. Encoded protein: CASSLRGAPKNIQYF.

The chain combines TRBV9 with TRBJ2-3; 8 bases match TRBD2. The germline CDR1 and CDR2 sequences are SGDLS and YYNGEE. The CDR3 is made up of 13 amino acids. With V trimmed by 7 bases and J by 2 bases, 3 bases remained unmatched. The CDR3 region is CASGTRFTDTQYF. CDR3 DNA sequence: TGTGCCAGCGGGACTAGGTTCACAGATACGCAGTATTTT.

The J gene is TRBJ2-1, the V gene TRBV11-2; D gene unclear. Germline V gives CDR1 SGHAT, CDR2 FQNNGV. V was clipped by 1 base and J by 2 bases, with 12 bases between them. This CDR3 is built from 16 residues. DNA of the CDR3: TGTGCCAGCAGCTTAGCGGTGGTAGATGCCTACAATGAGCAGTTCTTC. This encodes CASSLAVVDAYNEQFF.